These 16 T cell receptor beta chains were sequenced from one sample in a study of blood T cell repertoires in COVID-19. Produced via immunoSEQ multiplex PCR; TCRdb's table is partial and in-frame only. Of 80,000 to 85,000 clones in the sample, just over 85% were seen once. The sequencing input was peripheral blood. The receptors were gathered from a woman aged 80 or older with acute or convalescent COVID-19.

The chain carries TRBV19 and TRBJ2-2; D unclear. In germline, CDR1 is LNHDA, CDR2 SQIVND (reference sequence). This CDR3 is built from 16 residues. The V end lost 1 base, the J end lost 0 bases, and 9 bases lay between the germline ends. The CDR3 nucleotides read TGTGCCAGTAGTATAGCAGTAGCTACGAACACCGGGGAGCTGTTTTTT. It is translated as CASSIAVATNTGELFF.

This clone was seen more than once but under ten times. V usage is TRBV10-2 and J usage is TRBJ2-7; 7 bases are shared with TRBD1. Germline CDR1 reads WSHSY; CDR2 reads SAAADI. Trimming took 3 bases from V and 9 from J; bases not matched to a gene: 11. There are 14 residues in the CDR3. The CDR3 coding sequence is TGCGCCAGCAGTGAAAGGGGGCGAAATATCGGGCAGTACTTC. This codes for CASSERGRNIGQYF.

CDR3 bases: TGTGCCAGCAGCTTAATAGCCCTGGGGCTTACGAACACTGAAGCTTTCTTT. Amino acid sequence: CASSLIALGLTNTEAFF. The chain links TRBV7-3 to TRBJ1-1, with D perhaps TRBD1 (5 bases). Germline lookup yields CDR1 SGHTA and CDR2 FQGTGA. V was clipped by 1 base and J by 1 base, with 16 bases between them. The CDR3 loop spans 17 amino acids.

The chain recombines TRBV9 with TRBJ2-3, with 7 bases that match TRBD2. The J segment lost 0 bases and the V segment lost 6 bases, leaving 7 bases of the junction unmatched. The CDR3 contains 15 residues. Looked up from germline, CDR1 is SGDLS and CDR2 is YYNGEE. CDR3 in amino acids: CASNSGGGSTDTQYF. The CDR3 DNA reads as TGTGCCAGCAACTCCGGCGGGGGTAGCACAGATACGCAGTATTTT. The whole variable domain, remainder taken from reference TRBV9 and TRBJ2-3, is DSGVTQTPKHLITATGQRVTLRCSPRSGDLSVYWYQQSLDQGLQFLIQYYNGEERAKGNILERFSAQQFPDLHSELNLSSLELGDSALYFCASNSGGGSTDTQYFGPGTRLTVL.

A single count supports this clone. The V gene is TRBV3-1 (or the pseudogene TRBV3-2), the J gene TRBJ2-1; 11 bases are a match to TRBD2. The CDR3 consists of 16 residues. V trimming: 4 bases; J trimming: 9 bases; junction bases outside the gene matches: 11. Germline CDR1 is LGHDT and CDR2 is YNNKEL (reference sequence). The CDR3 sequence: CASSLFSGGARGEQFF. The CDR3 DNA follows: TGTGCCAGCAGCCTTTTTAGCGGGGGGGCTCGAGGTGAGCAGTTCTTC.

The J gene is TRBJ1-5, the V gene TRBV5-1, with D unresolved. Germline V gene data show CDR1 as SGHRS and CDR2 as YFSETQ. Trimming cost V 0 bases and J 4 bases, with 5 bases left between them. This CDR3 is built from 13 residues. This CDR3 is CASSLDGNQPQHF. The CDR3 nucleotides read TGCGCCAGCAGCTTGGACGGTAATCAGCCCCAGCATTTT.

The chain has TRBV12-2 and TRBJ2-7; TRBD2 is the table's D call, not checked against the DNA. TRBV12-2 is a pseudogene. The CDR3 extends over 15 amino acids. CDR3 DNA sequence: TGTGCAAGTCGCTTAGGCCGCGGGGGGGCCTACGAGCAGTACTTC. Translating gives CASRLGRGGAYEQYF.

The gene calls are TRBV5-1 and TRBJ1-2, with 12 bases aligning to TRBD1. This CDR3 has 20 residues. The germline CDR1 and CDR2 sequences are SGHRS and YFSETQ. Unmatched junction bases numbered 18, after V lost 2 bases and J lost 4 bases. CDR3 sequence (DNA): TGCGCCAGCAGCTTTAAAGGAACCGGGACAGGGGGCGCGGAGGGCTATGGCTACACCTTC. It encodes CASSFKGTGTGGAEGYGYTF.

The rearrangement uses TRBV9 and TRBJ1-1; D gene uncertain. V was pared by 4 bases and J by 11 bases, with 6 bases between. This CDR3 region has 9 residues. In germline, CDR1 is SGDLS, CDR2 YYNGEE. The CDR3 loop is CASSPLAFF. CDR3 DNA: TGTGCCAGCAGCCCTTTGGCTTTCTTT.

The chain recombines TRBV5-1 with TRBJ2-3; 8 bases match TRBD1. Losses at the gene ends were 4 bases for V and 2 bases for J; bases not matched to a gene: 6. CDR1 is SGHRS and CDR2 is YFSETQ in the germline V gene. The CDR3 has 15 residues. The chain's CDR3 is CASSEWDRPTDTQYF. The CDR3, as DNA: TGCGCCAGCAGCGAATGGGACAGGCCCACAGATACGCAGTATTTT.

This CDR3 is CASSPAGGRRVGTDTQYF. CDR3 nucleotide sequence: TGTGCCAGTAGTCCGGCTGGCGGGAGGCGTGTTGGCACAGATACGCAGTATTTT. The chain has TRBV19 and TRBJ2-3; TRBD2 aligns across 8 bases. The CDR3 consists of 18 residues. V lost 5 bases to trimming and J lost 1 base; unmatched junction nucleotides: 14. CDR1 is LNHDA and CDR2 is SQIVND in the germline V gene (reference sequence). Supplemented by reference TRBV19 and TRBJ2-3, the full variable domain reads DGGITQSPKYLFRKEGQNVTLSCEQNLNHDAMYWYRQDPGQGLRLIYYSQIVNDFQKGDIAEGYSVSREKKESFPLTVTSAQKNPTAFYLCASSPAGGRRVGTDTQYFGPGTRLTVL.

J is TRBJ1-1 and V is TRBV30; D might be TRBD1 (5 bases). Deletions cut 2 bases from V and 5 bases from J, with 15 bases between. The CDR3 length is 14 residues. Per germline, CDR1 GTSNPN and CDR2 SVGIG (reference sequence). DNA of the CDR3: TGTGCCTGGAGTTCTTGGAGGGGACGAACTGAAGCTTTCTTT. Its translation is CAWSSWRGRTEAFF.

CDR3: CASSIDQGFQPQHF. The CDR3 nucleotides read TGTGCCAGTAGTATAGATCAGGGGTTTCAGCCCCAGCATTTT. The genes are TRBV19 and TRBJ1-5; D is perhaps TRBD1 (6 bases). Germline loops: CDR1 LNHDA, CDR2 SQIVND (reference sequence). The CDR3 spans 14 residues. V lost 0 bases and J lost 6, with 9 bases in between. The full variable domain, its missing parts supplied by reference TRBV19 and TRBJ1-5, is DGGITQSPKYLFRKEGQNVTLSCEQNLNHDAMYWYRQDPGQGLRLIYYSQIVNDFQKGDIAEGYSVSREKKESFPLTVTSAQKNPTAFYLCASSIDQGFQPQHFGDGTRLSIL.

The chain joins TRBV6-1 to TRBJ1-3; D not certain. This CDR3 has 13 residues. Germline CDR1 reads MNHNS; CDR2 reads SASEGT. Trimming took off 3 bases at V and 4 bases at J, with 7 bases between the two ends. DNA for the CDR3: TGTGCCAGCAGTGACGGTAGAGGAAACACCATATATTTT. It codes for CASSDGRGNTIYF.

The chain uses TRBV14 and TRBJ1-1, with 7 bases that match TRBD1. Germline V lookup: CDR1 SGHDN, CDR2 FVKESK. The junction had 1 base not matched to a gene; V was cut back by 1 base and J by 2 bases. The CDR3 spans 14 residues. The CDR3 loop is CASSQGGGNTEAFF. The CDR3 region has the DNA TGTGCCAGCAGCCAAGGAGGGGGCAACACTGAAGCTTTCTTT.

CDR3 sequence reads: CASKNTGNSPLHF. The CDR3 DNA reads as TGTGCCAGTAAGAACACGGGTAATTCACCCCTCCACTTT. The V gene is TRBV19, the J gene TRBJ1-6; no firm D call. Per the germline V gene, CDR1 is LNHDA and CDR2 is SQIVND (reference sequence). Trimming shortened V by 7 bases and J by 6 bases, and 10 bases separated the two germline ends. This CDR3 has 13 residues.